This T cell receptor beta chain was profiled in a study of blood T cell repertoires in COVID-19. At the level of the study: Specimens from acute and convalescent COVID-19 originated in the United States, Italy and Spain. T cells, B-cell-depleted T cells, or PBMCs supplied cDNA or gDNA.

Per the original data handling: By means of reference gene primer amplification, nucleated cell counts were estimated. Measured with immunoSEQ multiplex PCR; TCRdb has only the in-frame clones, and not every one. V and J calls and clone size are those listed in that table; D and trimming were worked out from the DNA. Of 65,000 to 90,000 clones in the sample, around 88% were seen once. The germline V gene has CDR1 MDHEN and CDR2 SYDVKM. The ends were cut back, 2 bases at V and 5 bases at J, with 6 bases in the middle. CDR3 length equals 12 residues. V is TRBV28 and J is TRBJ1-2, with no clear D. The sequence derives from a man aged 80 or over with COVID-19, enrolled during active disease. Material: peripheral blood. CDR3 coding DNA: TGTGCCAGCAGTTTACCCCGGTATGGCTACACCTTC. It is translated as CASSLPRYGYTF.